This entry describes one T cell receptor beta chain. What it binds is not known. The data belong to a study of regulatory dendritic cells for organ transplantation. Study-wide results and limits: Regulatory dendritic cells appeared to expand memory CD8+ clones less than mature ones. Alloreactive memory CD8+ T cell pools varied considerably between individuals.

Only in-frame clones appear in the TCRdb table, and some are missing; sequencing was by immunoSEQ multiplex PCR. There are 25,000 to 30,000 clones in the sample; approximately 82% occur only once, and less than 0.5% lies in the top ten. Memory T cells were CD45RO+, naive were CD45RA+, sorted by FACS. The sample consisted of naive CD8+ T cells from blood. Subset described: CD45RA+ naive T cells. The receptor was isolated from a human donor in good health.

DNA for the CDR3: TGTGCCAGCACCGAAGACAGGAATAATGAAAAACTGTTTTTT. Translated, it gives CASTEDRNNEKLFF. This chain uses TRBV6-5 with TRBJ1-4, with a tentative D call TRBD1 (6 bases). The CDR3 runs to 14 residues. CDR1 is MNHEY, CDR2 SVGAGI, per germline. The V and J ends lost 7 bases and 4 bases respectively, with 13 bases between them.